The clone carrying this T cell receptor (beta chain) was counted many times. Its antigen is as yet unknown. Thyroid surgery had not been preceded by any treatment in any patient. These data belong to a study of metastatic and nonmetastatic thyroid tumors. On the study more broadly: Repertoire comparisons spanned blood and tumor or nodule tissue from malignant and benign thyroid patients.

The germline V gene has CDR1 DFQATT and CDR2 SNEGSKA (reference sequence). V was pared by 4 bases and J by 7 bases, with 7 bases of the junction left unmatched. This CDR3 spans 15 amino acids. Whole-study findings and limits: Significantly greater TCR beta diversity was reportedly found in malignant thyroid tumors than in benign nodules (in blood and tumor).

Using MiXCR, TCRdb re-called clones from the PCR reads. The repertoire consists of roughly 58,000 clones, with under 5% occurring once and the leading ten covering approximately 20%. The TCR originated in a female donor with papillary thyroid cancer or a benign thyroid nodule (not recorded which). Some clones in this sample may be carry-over from other donors' samples. The sequencing sample was made of blood. The rearrangement links TRBV20-1 to TRBJ2-1, with TRBD2 identical over 13 bases. The CDR3 DNA is TGCAGTGCTACCGGGACTAGCGGGACTAGAAATGAGCAGTTCTTC. Translation: CSATGTSGTRNEQFF.